This TCR beta chain was captured by sequencing in a study of T cell responses to AZD1222 COVID-19 vaccine. Study results and limitations: The CD4 TCRs associated with vaccination extended across spike and predominated at 160-218 and 743-854. Baseline seropositivity occurred in only a handful of AZD1222 recipients. Nearly half of spike-specific TCRs reportedly target variant regions that are unmutated in the B.1.351 and B.1.1.7 variants. An increase in Spike-specific TCR breadth and depth was observed after two AZD1222 doses.

As for this clone: Antigen unknown.

TCRdb keeps only in-frame clones here, not all; method: immunoSEQ multiplex PCR. The sample records approximately 180,000 clones, just over 90% being singletons. The CDR3 length is 11 residues. V was pared by 5 bases and J by 11 bases, with 5 bases of the junction left unmatched. CDR1 and CDR2 (germline): SNHLY, FYNNEI. The clonotype was recovered from an adult who received the MenACWY meningococcal vaccine as a control. Source: peripheral blood, taken 28 days after the second dose of the MenACWY control vaccine. V gene TRBV2 combines with J gene TRBJ2-7; TRBD1 matches at 8 bases. Here the CDR3 DNA reads TGTGCCAGCAGTAGCTGGACAGGGAAGTACTTC. Translation gives CASSSWTGKYF. Together with reference TRBV2 and TRBJ2-7, the CDR3 gives the full variable domain: EPEVTQTPSHQVTQMGQEVILRCVPISNHLYFYWYRQILGQKVEFLVSFYNNEISEKSEIFDDQFSVERPDGSNFTLKIRSTKLEDSAMYFCASSSWTGKYFGPGTRLTVT.